These T cell receptor beta chains were read from a single sample in a study of T cell responses to AZD1222 COVID-19 vaccine. TCRdb keeps only in-frame clones here, not all; method: immunoSEQ multiplex PCR. The sample gives 180,000 or so clones, around 90% of which show up once; approximately 7.7% is in the top ten. Here the sequenced sample was peripheral blood, taken on day 0 of AZD1222 vaccination. These receptors all stem from an adult in good health. CDR3s include the opening cysteine and the closing phenylalanine or tryptophan. Fields, in order: J gene, V gene, CDR3 protein.

TRBJ1-5 TRBV5-1 CASSTGQGDQPQHF
TRBJ1-3 TRBV30 CAWSVHSGNTIYF
TRBJ2-7 TRBV5-6 CASSSTGGFGYEQYF
TRBJ2-1 TRBV4-1 CASRAAASDEQFF
TRBJ1-5 TRBV3-1/TRBV3-2 CASSQGGSSNQPQHF
TRBJ2-3 TRBV20-1 CSASPRGSGGVDTQYF
TRBJ2-3 TRBV7-3 CASSLDYSLGDTQYF
TRBJ2-2 TRBV7-9 CASSLAGQTGELFF
TRBJ1-5 TRBV2 CASRGTVNQPQHF
TRBJ1-3 TRBV28 CASSRAGRSGNTIYF
TRBJ2-1 TRBV12-5 CASGPVGRNEQFF
TRBJ1-2 TRBV5-1 CASSLGANYGYTF
TRBJ1-5 TRBV7-8 CASSLMWVDRGRNQPQHF
TRBJ2-5 TRBV19 CASSPPGGETQYF
TRBJ2-3 TRBV21-1 CASSIRLAGWTDTQYF
TRBJ2-5 TRBV29-1 CSVEIFGRAKETQYF
TRBJ1-1 TRBV18 CASSLRTGTEAFF
TRBJ2-2 TRBV5-1 CASSPDANTGELFF
TRBJ1-6 TRBV7-9 CASSLETGGSSPLHF
TRBJ1-1 TRBV29-1 CSATGTGKTEAFF
TRBJ1-6 TRBV5-5 CASSLVGDRASSYNSPLHF
TRBJ1-3 TRBV13 CASSFQGELLNSGNTIYF
TRBJ1-1 TRBV5-4 CASSLPTGGEDF
TRBJ2-3 TRBV7-3 CASSLWGAADTQYF
TRBJ1-2 TRBV12-5 CASGLSMTGAGGYTF
TRBJ2-2 TRBV29-1 CSVRWGGTTGELFF
TRBJ1-6 TRBV2 CAIPARDRGSGNSPLHF
TRBJ2-6 TRBV7-3 CASSPPGGASGANVLTF
TRBJ2-7 TRBV2 CASSVSRREQYF
TRBJ1-3 TRBV6-1 CASSEADRIVGNTIYF
TRBJ2-1 TRBV3-1/TRBV3-2 CASSRASGALSSYNEQFF
TRBJ2-7 TRBV28 CASGPGTRAYEQYF
TRBJ1-1 TRBV9 CASSVAGYMNTEAFF
TRBJ2-7 TRBV7-3 CASSLGASSHEQYF
TRBJ1-4 TRBV4-2 CASSQEGWDRSTNEKLFF
TRBJ2-1 TRBV3-1/TRBV3-2 CASSQDPYNEQFF
TRBJ1-2 TRBV6-5 CASSRKQTGYTF
TRBJ2-7 TRBV10-1 CASSESSVGLDEQYF
TRBJ1-4 TRBV5-1 CASSLAKLTNEKLFF
TRBJ1-1 TRBV30 CAWTMGSNTEAFF
TRBJ1-5 TRBV28 CASLSGQTPGVINQPQHF